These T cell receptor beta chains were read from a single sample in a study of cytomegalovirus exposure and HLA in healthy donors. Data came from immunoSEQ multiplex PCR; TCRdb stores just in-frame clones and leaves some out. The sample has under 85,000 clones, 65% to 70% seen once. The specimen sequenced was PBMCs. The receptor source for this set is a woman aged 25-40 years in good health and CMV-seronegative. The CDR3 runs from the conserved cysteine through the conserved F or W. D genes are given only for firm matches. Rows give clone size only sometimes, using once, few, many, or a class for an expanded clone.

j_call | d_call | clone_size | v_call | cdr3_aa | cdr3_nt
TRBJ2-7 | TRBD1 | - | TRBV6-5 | CASRRGQGAYEQYF | TGTGCCAGCAGGAGAGGACAGGGGGCTTATGAGCAGTACTTC
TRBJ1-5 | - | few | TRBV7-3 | CASSLAPGQPQHF | TGTGCCAGCAGCTTAGCCCCAGGGCAGCCCCAGCATTTT
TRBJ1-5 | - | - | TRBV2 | CASMTDSNQPQHF | TGTGCCAGCATGACAGATAGCAATCAGCCCCAGCATTTT
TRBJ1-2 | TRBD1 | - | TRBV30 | CAWSRTGPLYDGYTF | TGTGCCTGGAGCCGGACAGGGCCATTGTATGATGGCTACACCTTC
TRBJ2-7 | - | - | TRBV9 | CASSVDAGPYEQYF | TGTGCCAGCAGCGTAGATGCAGGGCCCTACGAGCAGTACTTC
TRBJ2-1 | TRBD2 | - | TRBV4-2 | CASSPRLAGSAEQFF | TGTGCCAGCAGCCCGCGGCTAGCGGGGTCCGCTGAGCAGTTCTTC
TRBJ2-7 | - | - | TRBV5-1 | CASSLVGSSYEQYF | TGCGCCAGCAGCTTGGTAGGGAGCTCCTACGAGCAGTACTTC
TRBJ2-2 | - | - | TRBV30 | CAWRGGLGGELFF | TGTGCCTGGAGGGGCGGACTTGGCGGGGAGCTGTTTTTT
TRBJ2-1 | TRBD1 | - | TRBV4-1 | CASSQAQTGGYNEQFF | TGCGCCAGCAGCCAAGCCCAGACAGGGGGGTACAATGAGCAGTTCTTC
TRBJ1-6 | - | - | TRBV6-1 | CASRIAWAQGSPLHF | TGTGCCAGCAGGATTGCCTGGGCGCAGGGTTCACCCCTCCACTTT
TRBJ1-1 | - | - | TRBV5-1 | CASSPQTNSLNTEAFF | TGCGCCAGCAGCCCCCAAACGAACTCCCTGAACACTGAAGCTTTCTTT
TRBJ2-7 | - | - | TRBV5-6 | CASSLAAGFYEQYF | TGTGCCAGCAGCTTGGCGGCCGGGTTCTACGAGCAGTACTTC
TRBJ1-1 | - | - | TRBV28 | CASSPNPGLLMTEAFF | TGTGCCAGCAGTCCAAATCCAGGACTCCTGATGACTGAAGCTTTCTTT
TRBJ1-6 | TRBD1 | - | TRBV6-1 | CASRPDRGRGSPLHF | TGTGCCAGCCGACCCGACAGGGGGCGAGGGTCACCCCTCCACTTT
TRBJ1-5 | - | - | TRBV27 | CASSPREGVGNQPQHF | TGTGCCAGCAGTCCCAGGGAGGGGGTAGGCAATCAGCCCCAGCATTTT
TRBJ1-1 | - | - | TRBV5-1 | CASSLSGMNTEAFF | TGCGCCAGCAGCTTGTCCGGGATGAACACTGAAGCTTTCTTT
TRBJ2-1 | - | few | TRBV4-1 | CASSLTLSSEQFF | TGCGCCAGCAGCCTTACCCTTAGCAGTGAGCAGTTCTTC
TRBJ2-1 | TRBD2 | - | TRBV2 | CASSFGGATNNEQFF | TGTGCCAGCAGTTTCGGGGGGGCTACGAACAATGAGCAGTTCTTC
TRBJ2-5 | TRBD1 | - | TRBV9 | CASRSRPGQHPSETQYF | TGTGCCAGCAGATCACGACCGGGACAGCACCCCTCCGAGACCCAGTACTTC
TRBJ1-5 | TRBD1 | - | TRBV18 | CASSATGGDQPQHF | TGTGCCAGCTCAGCGACAGGGGGGGATCAGCCCCAGCATTTT
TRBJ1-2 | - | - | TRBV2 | CASSGGQNYGYTF | TGTGCCAGCAGCGGTGGACAGAACTATGGCTACACCTTC
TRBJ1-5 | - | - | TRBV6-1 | CASSERGNQPQHF | TGTGCCAGCAGTGAACGGGGCAATCAGCCCCAGCATTTT
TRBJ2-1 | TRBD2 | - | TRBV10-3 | CAISPLLAGVGNEQFF | TGTGCCATCAGCCCACTTCTAGCGGGGGTTGGAAATGAGCAGTTCTTC
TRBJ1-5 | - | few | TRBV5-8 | CASSLVQVNQPQHF | TGTGCCAGCAGCTTGGTACAGGTCAATCAGCCCCAGCATTTT
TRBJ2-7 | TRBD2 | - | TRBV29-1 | CSVEWAGQGLYEQYF | TGCAGCGTTGAATGGGCCGGCCAGGGACTATACGAGCAGTACTTC
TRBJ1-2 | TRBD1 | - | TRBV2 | CASSLDRGDGYTF | TGTGCCAGCAGTTTAGACAGGGGTGATGGCTACACCTTC
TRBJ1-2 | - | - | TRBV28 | CASKEGTSYGYTF | TGTGCCAGCAAGGAGGGCACTTCCTATGGCTACACCTTC